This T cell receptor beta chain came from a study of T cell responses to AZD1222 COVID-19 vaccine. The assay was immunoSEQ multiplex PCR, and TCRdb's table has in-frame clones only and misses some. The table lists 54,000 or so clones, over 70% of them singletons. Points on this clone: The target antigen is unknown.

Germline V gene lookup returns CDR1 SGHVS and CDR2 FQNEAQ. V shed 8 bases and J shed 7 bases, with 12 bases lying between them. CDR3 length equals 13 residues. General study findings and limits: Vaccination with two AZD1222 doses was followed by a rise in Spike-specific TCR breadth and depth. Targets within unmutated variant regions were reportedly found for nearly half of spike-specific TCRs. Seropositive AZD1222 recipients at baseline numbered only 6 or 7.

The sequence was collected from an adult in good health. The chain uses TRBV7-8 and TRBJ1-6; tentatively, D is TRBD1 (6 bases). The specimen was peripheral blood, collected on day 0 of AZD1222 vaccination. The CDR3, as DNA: TGTGCCAGCCAGGGGTGGATGAATTCACCCCTCCACTTT. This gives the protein CASQGWMNSPLHF.